The T cell receptor beta chain described here comes from a study of blood T cell repertoires in COVID-19. Germline CDR1 reads SGHNT; CDR2 reads YYREEE (reference sequence). CDR3 length equals 13 residues. V shed 6 bases and J shed 2 bases, with 11 bases lying between them. This clone was counted only a few times. Per the original data handling: From reference gene primer amplification, estimates of nucleated cell counts were derived. Assay used: immunoSEQ multiplex PCR; TCRdb lists only in-frame clones, some missing. The DNA gave D and trimming, while V, J and clone size come from that table. Of tens of thousands of clones listed, approximately 87% are singletons.

This TCR was sampled from a woman in her sixties or seventies with acute or convalescent COVID-19. The chain employs TRBV5-4 and TRBJ1-2; the D is unclear. The source material was peripheral blood. This CDR3 reads CASTLGGNYGYTF. As DNA, the CDR3 is TGTGCCAGCACCTTAGGAGGGAACTATGGCTACACCTTC.